The 21 T cell receptor beta chains presented below share a single source sample, sequenced in a study of T cells in Graves' hyperthyroidism and ophthalmopathy. Using RNA transcripts as the source, TCR beta CDR3 regions were amplified. Using the HTBI primer set, a first-round RT-PCR was run on the TCR CDR3. One entry per CDR3 protein, called by TCRdb with MiXCR from the multiplex PCR reads. Among approximately 620,000 distinct CDR3 sequences, 16% were seen once, and the ten largest hold roughly 3%. Sequencing was carried out using blood. These receptors were taken from a woman between 40 and 50 years old with Graves' ophthalmopathy.

This clonotype has a handful of counts. This rearrangement joins TRBV15 to TRBJ2-3, with D perhaps matching TRBD2 (5 bases). The V and J ends lost 4 bases and 5 bases respectively, with 22 bases between them. The CDR3 totals 17 residues. Germline lookup yields CDR1 LNHNV and CDR2 YYDKDF (reference sequence). CDR3 bases: TGTGCCACCAGCACCGGGGAGTCGGCGCGTTCTGGAGATACGCAGTATTTT. This codes for CATSTGESARSGDTQYF.

This clonotype was seen many times. The CDR3 reads CASSLYGTPGYEQYF. The CDR3 region has the DNA TGTGCCAGCAGTTTATATGGGACTCCAGGCTACGAGCAGTACTTC. The V call is TRBV27, the J call TRBJ2-7, with D maybe TRBD2 (6 bases). Germline CDR1 is MNHEY and CDR2 is SMNVEV (reference sequence). Trimming shortened V by 1 base and J by 3 bases, and 13 bases separated the two germline ends. There are 15 residues in the CDR3.

This clonotype was seen at least ten times. V gene TRBV20-1 combines with J gene TRBJ2-5, with D possibly being TRBD2 (6 bases). The CDR3 totals 14 residues. V was trimmed by 0 bases and J by 4 bases, leaving 12 bases between them. CDR1 and CDR2 (germline): DFQATT, SNEGSKA (reference sequence). CDR3 protein: CSARDPGGVETQYF. CDR3 in DNA: TGCAGTGCTAGAGACCCCGGCGGGGTAGAGACCCAGTACTTC.

This clonotype was detected a few times. The V gene is TRBV7-9, the J gene TRBJ2-1; D remains ambiguous. Germline V lookup: CDR1 SEHNR, CDR2 FQNEAQ (reference sequence). V was pared by 1 base and J by 1 base, with 8 bases between. This CDR3 contains 15 residues. CDR3 nucleotides: TGTGCCAGCAGCTTAGGGGTATTGTCCTACAATGAGCAGTTCTTC. Protein: CASSLGVLSYNEQFF.

In its sample, this clonotype was seen many times. This chain connects TRBV20-1 to TRBJ1-2; no clear D gene. This CDR3 contains 12 residues. Germline V lookup: CDR1 DFQATT, CDR2 SNEGSKA (reference sequence). The V and J ends lost 3 bases and 3 bases respectively, with 8 bases between them. The DNA for the CDR3 is TGCAGTGCTAGTTTCAGTTACTATGGCTACACCTTC. It encodes CSASFSYYGYTF.

There are a few counts of this clonotype. J is TRBJ2-5 and V is TRBV24-1, with D possibly being TRBD2 (7 bases). The CDR3 is made up of 16 amino acids. The V end lost 5 bases, the J end lost 5 bases, and 20 bases lay between the germline ends. In germline, CDR1 is KGHDR, CDR2 SFDVKD. The CDR3 nucleotides read TGTGCCACCAGTGCTGGGGGGGCTTCCTCCGTGGAGACCCAGTACTTC. It encodes CATSAGGASSVETQYF.

This clonotype was found many times. The chain joins TRBV20-1 to TRBJ1-1, with D possibly matching TRBD1 (5 bases). CDR3 size: 14 residues. The germline CDR1 and CDR2 sequences are DFQATT and SNEGSKA (reference sequence). V lost 4 bases and J 4 bases, leaving 16 bases between the germline ends. In DNA, the CDR3 is TGCAGTGCTACGGGCCCCCTGGGGGTCACTGAAGCTTTCTTT. Translating it yields CSATGPLGVTEAFF.

The V call is TRBV3-1, the J call TRBJ2-2, with D perhaps TRBD2 (5 bases). Germline-derived CDR1 and CDR2 are LGHDT and YNNKEL (reference sequence). V shed 8 bases and J shed 2 bases, with 9 bases lying between them. This CDR3 region has 13 residues. This CDR3 is CASGRVNTGELFF. In DNA form, the CDR3 reads TGTGCCAGCGGGCGGGTTAACACCGGGGAGCTGTTTTTT.

Here the CDR3 reads CASSLSPGDDEQYF. CDR3 in DNA: TGTGCCAGCAGTTTATCGCCGGGGGACGACGAGCAGTACTTC. The gene calls are TRBV27 and TRBJ2-7, with a weak D call TRBD2 (6 bases). Per the germline V gene, CDR1 is MNHEY and CDR2 is SMNVEV (reference sequence). Trimming removed 0 bases from V and 5 bases from J, with 11 bases in between. The CDR3 length is 14 residues.

CDR3 coding DNA: TGTGCCAGTAGTATCTCAGCGGGAAGTAATGAGCAGTTCTTC. Its protein is CASSISAGSNEQFF. This chain joins TRBV19 and TRBJ2-1; 7 nucleotides line up with TRBD2. J gave up 7 bases and V 3 bases, and 6 bases lay outside the gene matches. This CDR3 has 14 amino acids. The germline V gene encodes CDR1 LNHDA and CDR2 SQIVND (reference sequence).

This clonotype has ten or more counts. The V and J genes are TRBV18 and TRBJ2-1; 8 nucleotides line up with TRBD2. V was clipped by 0 bases and J by 1 base; unmatched bases: 5. Per the germline V gene, CDR1 is KGHSH and CDR2 is LQKENI. The CDR3 has 17 amino acids. The CDR3 bases are TGTGCCAGCTCACCACCGACGACTAGCGTTTCCTACAATGAGCAGTTCTTC. This encodes CASSPPTTSVSYNEQFF.

This clonotype was detected only a few times. V and J are TRBV3-1 and TRBJ2-1; 7 bases agree with TRBD1. The ends lost 0 bases at V and 4 bases at J; junction bases unmatched: 9. Germline lookup yields CDR1 LGHDT and CDR2 YNNKEL (reference sequence). This CDR3 region has 17 residues. The CDR3 loop reads CASSQDLGGGPYNEQFF. The CDR3 nucleotides are TGTGCCAGCAGCCAAGATCTAGGGGGCGGCCCTTACAATGAGCAGTTCTTC.

This clonotype was recorded at least ten times. The J gene is TRBJ2-7, the V gene TRBV3-1; TRBD1 agrees at 8 bases. After removal of 1 base from V and 0 bases from J, the junction contained 8 bases not matched to a gene. CDR1 is LGHDT, CDR2 YNNKEL, per germline (reference sequence). The CDR3 contains 17 residues. CDR3 in amino acids: CASSQGRQGFRSYEQYF. The CDR3 DNA reads as TGTGCCAGCAGCCAAGGTCGACAGGGGTTTCGCTCCTACGAGCAGTACTTC.

About this clonotype: A much larger clone lies one base from this, so it may be a read error. The chain couples TRBV20-1 to TRBJ2-1, with D perhaps TRBD2 (6 bases). This CDR3 comprises 14 residues. The V and J ends lost 5 bases and 4 bases respectively, with 15 bases between them. The germline V gene encodes CDR1 DFQATT and CDR2 SNEGSKA (reference sequence). DNA for the CDR3: TGCAGTGCTGCCGGGAGAACGGGGTACAATGAGCAGTTCTTC. Its translation is CSAAGRTGYNEQFF.

The J gene is TRBJ2-7, the V gene TRBV3-1; maybe TRBD2 (5 bases). The CDR3 spans 14 residues. Germline assignment: CDR1 LGHDT and CDR2 YNNKEL (reference sequence). V shed 2 bases and J shed 5 bases, with 13 bases lying between them. CDR3 sequence reads: CASSQFGGQNEQYF. The CDR3 nucleotides are TGTGCCAGCAGCCAATTTGGCGGGCAAAACGAGCAGTACTTC.

Only a few counts were recorded for this clonotype. The chain is built from TRBV30 and TRBJ1-5, with 7 nucleotides matching TRBD1. This CDR3 spans 16 amino acids. Germline CDR1 reads GTSNPN; CDR2 reads SVGIG (reference sequence). With V trimmed by 1 base and J by 5 bases, 11 bases remained unmatched. The CDR3 reads CAWSELRTGRHQPQHF. The CDR3 DNA reads as TGTGCCTGGAGTGAACTTCGGACAGGCAGACATCAGCCCCAGCATTTT.

This clonotype showed up many times. The chain uses TRBV6-1 and TRBJ2-1; 10 nucleotides align to TRBD1. The CDR3 length is 15 residues. Germline CDR1 reads MNHNS; CDR2 reads SASEGT. V was clipped by 6 bases and J by 6 bases; unmatched bases: 8. Here the CDR3 reads CASRTGQGIGNEQFF. DNA for the CDR3: TGTGCCAGCAGGACGGGACAGGGGATTGGCAATGAGCAGTTCTTC.

There are a few counts of this clonotype. The V gene is TRBV11-2, the J gene TRBJ1-1; D ambiguous. CDR3 length: 14 amino acids. The germline gives CDR1 SGHAT, CDR2 FQNNGV. Trimming shortened V by 6 bases and J by 2 bases, and 13 bases separated the two germline ends. CDR3 amino acids: CASRSGVLNTEAFF. Written as DNA, the CDR3 is TGTGCCAGCAGGAGTGGGGTATTAAACACTGAAGCTTTCTTT. Based on the CDR3 plus reference TRBV11-2 and TRBJ1-1, the full variable domain is EAGVAQSPRYKIIEKRQSVAFWCNPISGHATLYWYQQILGQGPKLLIQFQNNGVVDDSQLPKDRFSAERLKGVDSTLKIQPAKLEDSAVYLCASRSGVLNTEAFFGQGTRLTVV.

This chain joins TRBV19 and TRBJ1-1; tentative D call: TRBD1 (6 bases). In germline, CDR1 is LNHDA, CDR2 SQIVND (reference sequence). CDR3 size: 14 residues. Trimming pared 5 bases from V and 2 bases from J, leaving 12 bases between. Here the CDR3 DNA reads TGTGCCAGTAGTTCACAGGGTATTAACACTGAAGCTTTCTTT. It translates to CASSSQGINTEAFF.

The chain recombines TRBV29-1 with TRBJ2-7, with 7 bases lining up with TRBD2. The V and J ends lost 7 bases and 2 bases, in that order; junction bases with no gene match: 8. The germline gives CDR1 SQVTM, CDR2 ANQGSEA. This CDR3 contains 13 residues. The DNA for the CDR3 is TGCAGCGCCGGTGGGGGGGTTGCCTACGAGCAGTACTTC. Residues: CSAGGGVAYEQYF.

Of note for this clonotype: One junction end does not reproduce the germline sequence, and a read error may be involved. The rearrangement uses TRBV28 and TRBJ2-2; TRBD1 is a possible D gene (5 bases). The CDR3 consists of 13 residues. CDR1 is MDHEN, CDR2 SYDVKM, per germline. The CDR3 nucleotides read TGTGCCAGCAGGGGTATGGCTCAAGGGGAACTGTTTTTT. It translates to CASRGMAQGELFF.